These T cell receptor beta chains were read from a single sample in a study of naive and memory T cell subsets. TCRdb used MiXCR to reprocess the UMI-ligation and nested PCR reads, holding one entry per CDR3 protein. Altogether 140,000 to 150,000 distinct CDR3 sequences are present, 22% being singletons, with the ten largest covering 0.11%. The sequenced sample consisted of naive CD4+ T cells from blood. The source is a human donor in good health. CDR3s include the opening cysteine and the closing phenylalanine or tryptophan. The order of the fields is J gene, D gene, V gene, clone size, CDR3 protein, CDR3 DNA. The D gene is left open where the match is weak. Some rows mark clone size as missing; the rest say once, few, many or name a class of expanded clone.

j_gene: TRBJ2-2
d_gene: -
v_gene: TRBV28
abundance: few
CDR3aa: CASSSHLGSGTTGELFF
CDR3nt: TGTGCCAGCAGTTCCCACCTGGGGTCAGGCACTACCGGGGAGCTGTTTTTT

j_gene: TRBJ2-1
d_gene: -
v_gene: TRBV29-1
abundance: few
CDR3aa: CSVEVSGYEQFF
CDR3nt: TGCAGCGTTGAAGTGAGTGGGTATGAGCAGTTCTTC

j_gene: TRBJ2-5
d_gene: TRBD2
v_gene: TRBV20-1
abundance: -
CDR3aa: CSARDGTSGHQETQYF
CDR3nt: TGCAGTGCTAGAGATGGGACTAGCGGGCATCAAGAGACCCAGTACTTC

j_gene: TRBJ2-7
d_gene: -
v_gene: TRBV12-3/TRBV12-4
abundance: -
CDR3aa: CASSPDRTSYEQYF
CDR3nt: TGTGCCAGCAGCCCCGACAGGACCTCCTACGAGCAGTACTTC

j_gene: TRBJ2-7
d_gene: TRBD1
v_gene: TRBV6-2/TRBV6-3
abundance: many
CDR3aa: CASSYSRTGGLGEQYF
CDR3nt: TGTGCCAGCAGTTACTCCCGGACAGGGGGTTTGGGCGAGCAGTACTTC

j_gene: TRBJ1-2
d_gene: TRBD1
v_gene: TRBV30
abundance: -
CDR3aa: CAWNQDRDYGYTF
CDR3nt: TGTGCCTGGAACCAGGACAGGGACTATGGCTACACCTTC

j_gene: TRBJ1-5
d_gene: -
v_gene: TRBV12-3/TRBV12-4
abundance: -
CDR3aa: CASSPGTSLYSNQPQHF
CDR3nt: TGTGCCAGCAGCCCGGGGACTTCCCTCTATAGCAATCAGCCCCAGCATTTT

j_gene: TRBJ1-4
d_gene: -
v_gene: TRBV6-1
abundance: -
CDR3aa: CASFLDGSNEKLFF
CDR3nt: TGTGCCAGCTTTCTGGATGGGTCTAATGAAAAACTGTTTTTT

j_gene: TRBJ2-7
d_gene: TRBD2
v_gene: TRBV5-1
abundance: -
CDR3aa: CASSLLAGALYEQYF
CDR3nt: TGCGCCAGCAGCTTACTAGCGGGGGCCCTCTACGAGCAGTACTTC

j_gene: TRBJ2-6
d_gene: -
v_gene: TRBV20-1
abundance: -
CDR3aa: CSAREGGANVLTF
CDR3nt: TGCAGTGCTAGGGAAGGTGGGGCCAACGTCCTGACTTTC

j_gene: TRBJ2-7
d_gene: TRBD2
v_gene: TRBV29-1
abundance: few
CDR3aa: CSVGLAGAGEQYF
CDR3nt: TGCAGCGTTGGACTAGCGGGAGCGGGTGAGCAGTACTTC

j_gene: TRBJ2-1
d_gene: TRBD2
v_gene: TRBV13
abundance: few
CDR3aa: CASRGRLAGGKNNEQFF
CDR3nt: TGTGCCAGCAGGGGAAGACTAGCGGGAGGGAAAAACAATGAGCAGTTCTTC

j_gene: TRBJ2-7
d_gene: TRBD2
v_gene: TRBV6-5
abundance: few
CDR3aa: CASSYSLAGDWYEQYF
CDR3nt: TGTGCCAGCAGTTACTCACTAGCGGGAGACTGGTACGAGCAGTACTTC

j_gene: TRBJ1-2
d_gene: TRBD1
v_gene: TRBV6-5
abundance: few
CDR3aa: CASSPLTGAYGYTF
CDR3nt: TGTGCCAGCAGTCCGTTGACAGGGGCCTATGGCTACACCTTC

j_gene: TRBJ1-1
d_gene: -
v_gene: TRBV4-3
abundance: -
CDR3aa: CASSLDLTGAGTEAFF
CDR3nt: TGCGCCAGCAGCCTTGATTTAACGGGGGCTGGGACTGAAGCTTTCTTT

j_gene: TRBJ2-1
d_gene: TRBD2
v_gene: TRBV18
abundance: few
CDR3aa: CASSPGTSGDYNEQFF
CDR3nt: TGTGCCAGCTCACCGGGGACTAGCGGAGACTACAATGAGCAGTTCTTC

j_gene: TRBJ2-7
d_gene: -
v_gene: TRBV6-2/TRBV6-3
abundance: many
CDR3aa: CASSYPGVGFYEQYF
CDR3nt: TGTGCCAGCAGTTACCCCGGAGTCGGCTTCTACGAGCAGTACTTC

j_gene: TRBJ1-2
d_gene: TRBD1
v_gene: TRBV4-1
abundance: -
CDR3aa: CASSQGTGPNYGYTF
CDR3nt: TGCGCCAGCAGCCAAGGGACAGGACCCAACTATGGCTACACCTTC

j_gene: TRBJ1-2
d_gene: -
v_gene: TRBV5-1
abundance: few
CDR3aa: CASSLAGGTTSYGYTF
CDR3nt: TGCGCCAGCAGCTTGGCCGGAGGGACAACCTCCTATGGCTACACCTTC

j_gene: TRBJ1-2
d_gene: TRBD1
v_gene: TRBV5-1
abundance: -
CDR3aa: CASSIPGQGDGYTF
CDR3nt: TGCGCCAGCAGCATACCGGGACAGGGAGATGGCTACACCTTC

j_gene: TRBJ2-1
d_gene: -
v_gene: TRBV7-2
abundance: -
CDR3aa: CASSLARAGNEQFF
CDR3nt: TGTGCCAGCAGCTTAGCGCGGGCAGGCAATGAGCAGTTCTTC

j_gene: TRBJ2-2
d_gene: -
v_gene: TRBV4-1
abundance: few
CDR3aa: CASSPRPAANTGELFF
CDR3nt: TGCGCCAGCAGCCCCCGCCCAGCAGCGAACACCGGGGAGCTGTTTTTT

j_gene: TRBJ1-1
d_gene: -
v_gene: TRBV12-3/TRBV12-4
abundance: -
CDR3aa: CASRTYGTRTEAFF
CDR3nt: TGTGCCAGCAGAACGTATGGGACGCGGACTGAAGCTTTCTTT

j_gene: TRBJ2-7
d_gene: -
v_gene: TRBV29-1
abundance: few
CDR3aa: CSVAVGATEQYF
CDR3nt: TGCAGCGTTGCAGTGGGGGCTACTGAGCAGTACTTC

j_gene: TRBJ2-5
d_gene: -
v_gene: TRBV28
abundance: -
CDR3aa: CASFVGRGMGQTQYF
CDR3nt: TGTGCCAGTTTCGTGGGGCGAGGGATGGGACAGACCCAGTACTTC

j_gene: TRBJ2-2
d_gene: TRBD1
v_gene: TRBV2
abundance: -
CDR3aa: CASSETGGIGELFF
CDR3nt: TGTGCCAGCAGTGAAACAGGGGGCATCGGGGAGCTGTTTTTT

j_gene: TRBJ2-7
d_gene: TRBD2
v_gene: TRBV19
abundance: -
CDR3aa: CASSAPTGGASYEQYF
CDR3nt: TGTGCCAGTAGTGCCCCGACGGGGGGGGCCTCCTACGAGCAGTACTTC

j_gene: TRBJ2-7
d_gene: -
v_gene: TRBV20-1
abundance: -
CDR3aa: CSARETHAYEQYF
CDR3nt: TGCAGTGCTAGAGAGACGCACGCCTACGAGCAGTACTTC

j_gene: TRBJ2-1
d_gene: -
v_gene: TRBV18
abundance: few
CDR3aa: CASSPLTIGSNEQFF
CDR3nt: TGTGCCAGCTCACCTCTAACAATAGGGTCCAATGAGCAGTTCTTC

j_gene: TRBJ1-5
d_gene: TRBD1
v_gene: TRBV28
abundance: many
CDR3aa: CASSPLGRGRFNQPQHF
CDR3nt: TGTGCCAGCAGTCCCCTGGGCAGGGGGCGCTTTAATCAGCCCCAGCATTTT

j_gene: TRBJ2-7
d_gene: -
v_gene: TRBV20-1
abundance: -
CDR3aa: CSARGKGPVLF
CDR3nt: TGCAGTGCTAGAGGAAAAGGCCCCGTGCTCTTC

j_gene: TRBJ2-3
d_gene: -
v_gene: TRBV5-1
abundance: -
CDR3aa: CASSLEGVVPQYF
CDR3nt: TGCGCCAGCAGCTTGGAGGGGGTTGTTCCGCAGTATTTT

j_gene: TRBJ2-1
d_gene: -
v_gene: TRBV29-1
abundance: -
CDR3aa: CSVRVGGAYNEQFF
CDR3nt: TGCAGCGTTCGGGTAGGGGGGGCCTACAATGAGCAGTTCTTC

j_gene: TRBJ2-1
d_gene: TRBD2
v_gene: TRBV7-2
abundance: -
CDR3aa: CASSSRAGGLEQFF
CDR3nt: TGTGCCAGCAGCTCCCGAGCGGGAGGTCTAGAGCAGTTCTTC

j_gene: TRBJ1-1
d_gene: -
v_gene: TRBV25-1
abundance: -
CDR3aa: CASRISAVEAFF
CDR3nt: TGTGCCAGCAGAATTAGCGCGGTTGAAGCTTTCTTT

j_gene: TRBJ1-5
d_gene: -
v_gene: TRBV4-1
abundance: -
CDR3aa: CASSQVWGGGQPQHF
CDR3nt: TGCGCCAGCAGCCAAGTTTGGGGGGGCGGCCAGCCCCAGCATTTT

j_gene: TRBJ2-7
d_gene: TRBD2
v_gene: TRBV6-2/TRBV6-3
abundance: -
CDR3aa: CASSYGAGATYEQYF
CDR3nt: TGTGCCAGCAGTTACGGAGCGGGAGCTACCTACGAGCAGTACTTC

j_gene: TRBJ2-4
d_gene: -
v_gene: TRBV7-2
abundance: few
CDR3aa: CASSRGVAVQGIQYF
CDR3nt: TGTGCCAGCAGCCGCGGAGTTGCGGTTCAGGGCATTCAGTACTTC

j_gene: TRBJ2-2
d_gene: TRBD1
v_gene: TRBV10-3
abundance: few
CDR3aa: CAISESDTGTVTGELFF
CDR3nt: TGTGCCATCAGTGAGTCTGATACCGGGACAGTAACCGGGGAGCTGTTTTTT

j_gene: TRBJ1-5
d_gene: TRBD1
v_gene: TRBV12-3/TRBV12-4
abundance: few
CDR3aa: CASSSDRERGQPQHF
CDR3nt: TGTGCCAGCAGTTCCGACAGGGAGAGAGGCCAGCCCCAGCATTTT

j_gene: TRBJ2-2
d_gene: -
v_gene: TRBV4-1
abundance: few
CDR3aa: CASSRTTQTHNTGELFF
CDR3nt: TGCGCCAGCAGCCGGACTACACAAACTCATAACACCGGGGAGCTGTTTTTT

j_gene: TRBJ1-2
d_gene: -
v_gene: TRBV28
abundance: -
CDR3aa: CASSLTVSNYGYTF
CDR3nt: TGTGCCAGCAGTTTGACGGTTTCGAACTATGGCTACACCTTC

j_gene: TRBJ2-6
d_gene: -
v_gene: TRBV6-1
abundance: few
CDR3aa: CASSEVWNSGANVLTF
CDR3nt: TGTGCCAGCAGTGAAGTCTGGAACTCTGGGGCCAACGTCCTGACTTTC

j_gene: TRBJ2-4
d_gene: -
v_gene: TRBV6-5
abundance: many
CDR3aa: CASSYSREGWRNIQYF
CDR3nt: TGTGCCAGCAGTTACTCGCGTGAGGGTTGGAGAAACATTCAGTACTTC

j_gene: TRBJ2-2
d_gene: -
v_gene: TRBV12-3/TRBV12-4
abundance: -
CDR3aa: CASRSKNRVWTGELFF
CDR3nt: TGTGCCAGCAGGAGCAAAAACAGGGTTTGGACCGGGGAGCTGTTTTTT

j_gene: TRBJ2-7
d_gene: TRBD2
v_gene: TRBV29-1
abundance: -
CDR3aa: CSVIAGVSEQYF
CDR3nt: TGCAGCGTCATAGCGGGAGTTTCTGAGCAGTACTTC

j_gene: TRBJ1-2
d_gene: -
v_gene: TRBV27
abundance: -
CDR3aa: CASSLVGMRNYGYTF
CDR3nt: TGTGCCAGCAGTTTAGTAGGGATGAGGAACTATGGCTACACCTTC

j_gene: TRBJ2-1
d_gene: -
v_gene: TRBV7-6
abundance: -
CDR3aa: CASSKRAAALGVDEQFF
CDR3nt: TGTGCCAGCAGCAAACGGGCGGCGGCCCTCGGAGTGGATGAGCAGTTCTTC

j_gene: TRBJ2-7
d_gene: -
v_gene: TRBV5-1
abundance: -
CDR3aa: CASSLSWGSYEQYF
CDR3nt: TGCGCCAGCAGCTTGTCTTGGGGGTCCTACGAGCAGTACTTC

j_gene: TRBJ2-1
d_gene: TRBD2
v_gene: TRBV20-1
abundance: -
CDR3aa: CSARGTSGSSYNEQFF
CDR3nt: TGCAGTGCTAGAGGCACTAGCGGGAGCTCCTACAATGAGCAGTTCTTC